This TCR beta chain emerged from a study of blood T cell repertoires in COVID-19. Sequencing was performed with immunoSEQ multiplex PCR; in TCRdb, only in-frame clones are kept and a portion is missing. The sample yields 40,000 to 45,000 clones, 60% to 80% seen once. Germline assignment: CDR1 MNHEY and CDR2 SVGEGT. After removal of 4 bases from V and 7 bases from J, the junction contained 10 bases not matched to a gene. The CDR3 is 17 amino acids. Material: peripheral blood. This clonotype was sampled from a woman aged 80 or older with acute or convalescent COVID-19. The rearrangement joins TRBV6-2 or TRBV6-3 to TRBJ2-2; 12 nucleotides agree with TRBD2. The CDR3 region is CASSSLPTSGRIGELFF. The CDR3 nucleotides are TGTGCCAGCAGTTCCCTACCGACTAGCGGGAGAATCGGGGAGCTGTTTTTT.